The clone carrying this T cell receptor beta chain was detected only once. The antigen is unknown. Documented treatment: roughly 11-day PBMC culture with coronavirus spike peptide pools or control peptides (ViraFEST assay). This specimen belongs to a study of vaccination and CD4 T cells after COVID-19. Germline-derived CDR1 and CDR2 are SGHRS and YFSETQ. The CDR3 extends over 17 amino acids. The V and J ends lost 1 base and 2 bases respectively, with 18 bases between them. Sequencing of DNA taken from cultured CD4+ T cells relied on the Oncomine TCR Beta short-read assay. TCRdb passed the PCR reads through MiXCR, listing each CDR3 protein once. Altogether 16,000 or so distinct CDR3 sequences are present, 53% being singletons, with the ten largest covering under 8.5%. The study, taken as a whole, reports: Spike mono-reactivity held for 304 of 307 vaccine-specific clones in convalescent patients. Looking at convalescent patients, a median around 86% of reactive clones were present only post-vaccination.

The V call is TRBV5-1, the J call TRBJ1-1; maybe TRBD1 (5 bases). The input for sequencing was CD4+ T cells from blood, cultured in vitro, taken before SARS-CoV-2 vaccination. The source is a human donor who had recovered from COVID-19. CDR3 loop: CASSLYQGGFGNTEAFF. The CDR3, as DNA: TGCGCCAGCAGCTTGTACCAGGGAGGGTTTGGTAACACTGAAGCTTTCTTT.